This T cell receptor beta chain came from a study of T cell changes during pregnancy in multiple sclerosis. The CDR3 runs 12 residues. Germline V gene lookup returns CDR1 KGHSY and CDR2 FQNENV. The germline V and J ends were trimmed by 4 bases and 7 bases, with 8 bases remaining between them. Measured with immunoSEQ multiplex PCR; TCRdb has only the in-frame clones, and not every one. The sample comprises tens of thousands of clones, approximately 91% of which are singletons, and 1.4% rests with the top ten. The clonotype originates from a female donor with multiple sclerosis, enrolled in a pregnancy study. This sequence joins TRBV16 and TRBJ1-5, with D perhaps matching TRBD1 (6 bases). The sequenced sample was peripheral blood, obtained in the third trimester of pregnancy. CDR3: CASSRQEQPQHF. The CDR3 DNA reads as TGTGCCAGCAGCCGACAGGAGCAGCCCCAGCATTTT.